A selection of T cell receptor beta chains follows, all from one sample in a study of blood T cell repertoires in COVID-19. Sequenced by immunoSEQ multiplex PCR; TCRdb stores in-frame clones only, minus some. This table has some 56,000 clones, around 84% appearing once. The specimen sequenced was peripheral blood. The origin of the receptors is a woman aged 80 or over with acute or convalescent COVID-19. The CDR3 runs from the conserved cysteine through the conserved F or W. The order of the fields is clone size, J gene, CDR3 length, D gene, V gene, CDR3 DNA, CDR3 protein. A D gene is named only where the DNA matches it firmly. Some rows have no size entry. The others give once, few or many, or a class for an expanded clone.

NA	TRBJ1-1	16	TRBD1	TRBV6-1	TGTGCCAGCAGTGTGGTGTTGCGGGACAGGGGGACTGAAGCTTTCTTT	CASSVVLRDRGTEAFF
NA	TRBJ1-4	15	TRBD1	TRBV11-2	TGTGCCAGCAGCTTATTCCCCAGGGGGCTTGAAAAACTGTTTTTT	CASSLFPRGLEKLFF
NA	TRBJ1-4	11	NA	TRBV6-6	TGTGCCAGCAGCTCTAATGAAAAACTGTTTTTT	CASSSNEKLFF
once	TRBJ1-1	13	NA	TRBV5-1	TGCGCCAGCAGCCAGGAAGTGAACACTGAAGCTTTCTTT	CASSQEVNTEAFF
few	TRBJ1-2	14	TRBD1	TRBV25-1	TGTGCCAGCAGTGGGATACAGGGGGCGTATGGCTACACCTTC	CASSGIQGAYGYTF
NA	TRBJ1-1	15	TRBD1	TRBV11-2	TGTGCCAGCAGCCGCGGACAGGGGTCGAACACTGAAGCTTTCTTT	CASSRGQGSNTEAFF
NA	TRBJ1-1	14	NA	TRBV29-1	TGCAGCGTCGCAGAAGGGGCCTTGAACACTGAAGCTTTCTTT	CSVAEGALNTEAFF
NA	TRBJ2-3	15	TRBD1	TRBV30	TGTGCCTGGAGTATAGGACAGGCAAGCACAGATACGCAGTATTTT	CAWSIGQASTDTQYF
NA	TRBJ1-2	15	TRBD1	TRBV11-2	TGTGCCAGCAGCTCCGGGACAGGGGGCTACTATGGCTACACCTTC	CASSSGTGGYYGYTF
many	TRBJ1-2	15	NA	TRBV7-8	TGTGCCAGCAGCTTTGGGGCGAACATTAACTATGGCTACACCTTC	CASSFGANINYGYTF
NA	TRBJ1-2	16	TRBD1	TRBV7-2	TGTGCCAGCAGCTTAGATCCAGGGGGGTCCCCGGTTGGCTACACCTTC	CASSLDPGGSPVGYTF
few	TRBJ2-2	13	NA	TRBV5-1	TGCGCCAGCAGGAGTAGCGACACCGGGGAGCTGTTTTTT	CASRSSDTGELFF
NA	TRBJ1-3	16	TRBD1	TRBV19	TGTGCCAGTAGTATACCGGCAGGGGGCCTCGGAAACACCATATATTTT	CASSIPAGGLGNTIYF
NA	TRBJ2-3	16	TRBD1	TRBV5-8	TGTGCCAGCAGCCAGGGACAGGCATTTTCCACAGATACGCAGTATTTT	CASSQGQAFSTDTQYF
NA	TRBJ2-1	13	NA	TRBV11-3	TGTGCCAGCAGCACCGACCTAGGAGGTGAGCAGTTCTTC	CASSTDLGGEQFF
NA	TRBJ1-1	14	NA	TRBV11-2	TGTGCCAGCAGCTTTCCCGGTGGGAACACTGAAGCTTTCTTT	CASSFPGGNTEAFF
NA	TRBJ2-7	16	TRBD1	TRBV9	TGTGCCAGCAGCGCGGTTGGGACAGGGCTCCCATACGAGCAGTACTTC	CASSAVGTGLPYEQYF
NA	TRBJ1-1	11	NA	TRBV19	TGTGCCAGTAGTATGAGATTTGAAGCTTTCTTT	CASSMRFEAFF